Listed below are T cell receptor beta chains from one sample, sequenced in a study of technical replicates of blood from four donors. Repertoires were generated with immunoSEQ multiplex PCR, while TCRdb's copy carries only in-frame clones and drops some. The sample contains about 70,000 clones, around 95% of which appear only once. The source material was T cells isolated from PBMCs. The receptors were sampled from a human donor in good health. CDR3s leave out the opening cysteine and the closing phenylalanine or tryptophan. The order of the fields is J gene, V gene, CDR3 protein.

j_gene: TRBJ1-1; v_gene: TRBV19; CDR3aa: ASSMNREINTEAF
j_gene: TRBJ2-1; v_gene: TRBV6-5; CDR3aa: ASSYGGDPYNEQF
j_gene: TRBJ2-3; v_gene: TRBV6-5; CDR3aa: ASSPGTKTDTQY
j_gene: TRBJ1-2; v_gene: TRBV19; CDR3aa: ASSEGAHGYT
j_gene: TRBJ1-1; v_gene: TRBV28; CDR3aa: ASGTQGHTEAF
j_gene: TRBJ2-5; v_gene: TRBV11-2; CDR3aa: ASSPGETQY
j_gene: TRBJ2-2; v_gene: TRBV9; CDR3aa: ASSEPGQGATGELF
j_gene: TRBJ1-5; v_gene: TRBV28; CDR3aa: ASTRDRGRQPQH
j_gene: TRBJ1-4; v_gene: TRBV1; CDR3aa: TSSQGGDEKLF
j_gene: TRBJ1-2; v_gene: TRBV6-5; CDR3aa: ASSSTGGLNYGYT
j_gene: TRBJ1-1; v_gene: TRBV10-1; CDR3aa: ASSDSNWPSNTEAF
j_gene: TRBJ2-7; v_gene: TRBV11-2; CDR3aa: ASSLYVLQVIGEQY
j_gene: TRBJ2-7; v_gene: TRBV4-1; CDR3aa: ASSQDWLGGRNEQY
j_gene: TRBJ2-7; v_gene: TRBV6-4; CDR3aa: ASSARVGHTSGSYEQY
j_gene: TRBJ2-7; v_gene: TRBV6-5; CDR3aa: ASSYGTGSEQY
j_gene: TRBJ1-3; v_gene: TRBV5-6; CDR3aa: ASSLAVSGNTIY
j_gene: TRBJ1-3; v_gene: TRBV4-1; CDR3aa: ASSQGEVGQMISGNTIY
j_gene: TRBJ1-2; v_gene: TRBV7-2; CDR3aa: ASSSFYGYT
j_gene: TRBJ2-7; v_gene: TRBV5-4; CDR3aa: ASSWTGKPYEQY
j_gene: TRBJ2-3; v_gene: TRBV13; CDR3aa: ASNEPLRQGVLDTQY
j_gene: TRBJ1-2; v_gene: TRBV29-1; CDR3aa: SVAQGYGYT
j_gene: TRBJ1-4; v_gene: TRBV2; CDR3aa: ASSDTFGNEKLF
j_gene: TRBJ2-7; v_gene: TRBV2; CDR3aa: ASSEVETGHEQY
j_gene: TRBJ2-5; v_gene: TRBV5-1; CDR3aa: ASSLALIEETQY
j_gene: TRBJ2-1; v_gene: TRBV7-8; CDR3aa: ASSPIAEQF
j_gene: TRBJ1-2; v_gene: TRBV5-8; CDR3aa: ASSLDRGSYGYT
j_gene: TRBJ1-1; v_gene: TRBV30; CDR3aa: AWSVRSEAF
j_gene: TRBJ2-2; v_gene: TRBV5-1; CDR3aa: ASSLVGSSTGELF
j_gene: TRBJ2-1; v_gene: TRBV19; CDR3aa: ATRPGLAGLNEQF
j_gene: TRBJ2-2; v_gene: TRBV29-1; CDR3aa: SVEAGVPGELF
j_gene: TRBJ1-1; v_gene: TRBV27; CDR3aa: ASSFLAGGTEAF
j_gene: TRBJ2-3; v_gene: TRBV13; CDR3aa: ASSETDTQY
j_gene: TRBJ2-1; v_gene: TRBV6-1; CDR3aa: ASSDPYDISGRDDEQF
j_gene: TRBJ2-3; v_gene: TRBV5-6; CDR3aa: ASSGAGDTQY
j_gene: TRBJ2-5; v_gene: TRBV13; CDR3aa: ASSRQREAQETQY
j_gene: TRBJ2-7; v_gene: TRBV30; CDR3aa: AYGQRERYEQY
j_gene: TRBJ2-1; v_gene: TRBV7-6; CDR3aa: ASSRGLAGGNEQF
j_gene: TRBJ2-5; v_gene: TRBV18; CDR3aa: ASSPSGQSFQETQY
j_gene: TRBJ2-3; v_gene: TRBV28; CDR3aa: ASSMGLAGDTDTQY
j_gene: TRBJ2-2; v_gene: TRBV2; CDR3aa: ASSKTGGTTGELF
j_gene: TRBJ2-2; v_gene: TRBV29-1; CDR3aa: SVAGTGAGELF
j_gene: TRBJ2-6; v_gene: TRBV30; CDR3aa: ASGTDLSGANVLT
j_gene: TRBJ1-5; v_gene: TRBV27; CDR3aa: ASSLGGFGQPQH
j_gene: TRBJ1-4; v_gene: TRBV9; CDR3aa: ASSIDRGGEKLF
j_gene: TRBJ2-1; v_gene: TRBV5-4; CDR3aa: ASSLAAGVADEQF
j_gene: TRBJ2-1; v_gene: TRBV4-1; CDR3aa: ASRTSGSSYNEQF
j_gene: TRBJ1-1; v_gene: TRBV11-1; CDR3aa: ASSFTRGNTEAF
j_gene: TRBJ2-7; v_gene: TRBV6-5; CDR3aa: ASSTYVGYEQY
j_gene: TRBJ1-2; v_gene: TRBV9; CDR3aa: ASSVESGRNYGYT
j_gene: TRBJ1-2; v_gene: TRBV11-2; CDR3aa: ASSLPAQGGGYGYT
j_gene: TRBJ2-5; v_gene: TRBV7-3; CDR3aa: ASSLTLGRVETQY
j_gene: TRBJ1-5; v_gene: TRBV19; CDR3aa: ASSIGEQPQH
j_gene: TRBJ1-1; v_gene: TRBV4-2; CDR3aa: ASIHLGGNTEAF
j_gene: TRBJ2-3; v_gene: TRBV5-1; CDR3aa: ASSLTGGLADTQY
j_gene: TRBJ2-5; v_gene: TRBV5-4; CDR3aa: ACAGGTEETQY
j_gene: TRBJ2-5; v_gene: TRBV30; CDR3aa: AWRRGQGVSETQY
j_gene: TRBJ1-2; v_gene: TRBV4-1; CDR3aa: ASSQVGGNNYGYT
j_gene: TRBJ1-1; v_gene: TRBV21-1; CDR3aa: ASSGGTDRNTEAF